A selection of T cell receptor beta chains follows, all from one sample in a study of cytomegalovirus exposure and HLA in healthy donors. Produced via immunoSEQ multiplex PCR; TCRdb's table is partial and in-frame only. The sample has around 55,000 clones, approximately 71% seen once. The sample was PBMCs. All receptors come from a man between 35 and 55 years old in good health and CMV-seropositive. Each CDR3 is given with its conserved first and last residue. The order of the fields is V gene, clone size, D gene, J gene, CDR3 protein, CDR3 DNA. A D gene is named only where the DNA matches it firmly. The size of a clone is reported for some rows only, either as once, few or many, or as a class for expanded clones.

TRBV5-1	.	TRBD1	TRBJ2-1	CASSSTGSRIDEQFF	TGCGCCAGCAGCTCGACAGGGTCGAGAATTGATGAGCAGTTCTTC
TRBV10-3	.	TRBD1	TRBJ1-2	CAIEAGQGHGYTF	TGTGCCATCGAAGCGGGACAGGGGCATGGCTACACCTTC
TRBV5-4	.	TRBD1	TRBJ2-3	CASSTTGTGWGDTQYF	TGTGCCAGCAGCACCACAGGGACAGGGTGGGGAGATACGCAGTATTTT
TRBV5-1	.	.	TRBJ2-2	CASSLSQGDTGELFF	TGCGCCAGCAGCTTGTCCCAGGGCGATACCGGGGAGCTGTTTTTT
TRBV4-3	.	TRBD2	TRBJ2-5	CASSQVWGTSGGILETQYF	TGCGCCAGCAGCCAAGTCTGGGGGACTAGCGGGGGGATTCTGGAGACCCAGTACTTC
TRBV5-1	.	TRBD1	TRBJ2-3	CASSLVGGGSTDTQYF	TGCGCCAGCAGCTTGGTAGGGGGCGGGTCCACAGATACGCAGTATTTT
TRBV5-5	few	.	TRBJ1-5	CASSLVAGDNQPQHF	TGTGCCAGCAGCTTGGTCGCAGGGGATAATCAGCCCCAGCATTTT
TRBV7-3	few	.	TRBJ1-2	CASSSGGNGYTF	TGTGCCAGCAGCTCCGGGGGGAATGGCTACACCTTC
TRBV18	.	TRBD1	TRBJ1-2	CASSPPGTGGDHGYTF	TGTGCCAGCTCGCCTCCCGGGACAGGGGGCGACCATGGCTACACCTTC
TRBV19	.	TRBD1	TRBJ1-1	CASSIAQGSEAFF	TGTGCCAGTAGTATCGCACAGGGGTCTGAAGCTTTCTTT
TRBV5-6	.	.	TRBJ1-5	CASSLQGVQQPQHF	TGTGCCAGCAGCCTACAGGGTGTCCAACAGCCCCAGCATTTT
TRBV27	.	.	TRBJ1-1	CASSFISSRTLGLEAFF	TGTGCCAGCAGTTTTATCTCTTCCAGGACATTAGGCCTTGAAGCTTTCTTT